One and the same sample provided the 22 T cell receptor beta chains below, sequenced in a study of cytomegalovirus exposure and HLA in healthy donors. This PCR relied on a set of 60 Vbeta primers and 13 Jbeta primers. Data came from immunoSEQ multiplex PCR; TCRdb stores just in-frame clones and leaves some out. The sample holds some 71,000 clones; 70% are singletons and the top ten take roughly 10%. Material for sequencing was PBMCs. The source of these receptors is a woman in her 50s in good health and CMV-seropositive.

This sequence joins TRBV18 and TRBJ2-3; 12 positions match TRBD1. Germline V gene data show CDR1 as KGHSH and CDR2 as LQKENI. V dropped 5 bases and J dropped 8; count of bases not matched to a gene: 5. The CDR3 is made up of 14 amino acids. In DNA, the CDR3 is TGTGCCAGCTCAACGGGACAGGGGGCTGCTACGCAGTATTTT. This sequence encodes CASSTGQGAATQYF. Variable domain in full (rest from reference TRBV18 and TRBJ2-3): NAGVMQNPRHLVRRRGQEARLRCSPMKGHSHVYWYRQLPEEGLKFMVYLQKENIIDESGMPKERFSAEFPKEGPSILRIQQVVRGDSAAYFCASSTGQGAATQYFGPGTRLTVL.

The chain carries TRBV28 and TRBJ2-2; 8 bases match TRBD1. CDR1 MDHEN and CDR2 SYDVKM come from the germline V gene. Trimming at V came to 4 bases and at J to 1 base, leaving 2 bases not matched to a gene. This CDR3 spans 15 amino acids. The CDR3 spells CASSSGQGNTGELFF. In DNA, the CDR3 is TGTGCCAGCAGTTCCGGACAGGGGAACACCGGGGAGCTGTTTTTT. Variable domain in full (rest from reference TRBV28 and TRBJ2-2): DVKVTQSSRYLVKRTGEKVFLECVQDMDHENMFWYRQDPGLGLRLIYFSYDVKMKEKGDIPEGYSVSREKKERFSLILESASTNQTSMYLCASSSGQGNTGELFFGEGSRLTVL.

The rearrangement uses TRBV6-6 and TRBJ2-7; 8 bases are a match to TRBD2. J gave up 6 bases and V 4 bases, and 11 bases lay outside the gene matches. The CDR3 is 15 residues long. CDR1 is MNHNY and CDR2 is SVGAGI in the germline V gene (reference sequence). Here the CDR3 reads CASSSRPSGSAEQYF. In DNA, the CDR3 is TGTGCCAGCAGTTCCCGCCCCAGCGGGAGTGCCGAGCAGTACTTC.

The chain joins TRBV27 to TRBJ1-2; the D gene is possibly TRBD1 (5 bases). Germline CDR1 is MNHEY and CDR2 is SMNVEV (reference sequence). This CDR3 has 18 residues. V was pared by 1 base and J by 4 bases, with 22 bases between. The CDR3: CASSLFGRVFTGSYGYTF. CDR3 nucleotides: TGTGCCAGCAGTTTATTCGGCAGGGTTTTTACGGGTTCCTATGGCTACACCTTC.

The chain has TRBV7-2 and TRBJ1-5; 7 nucleotides line up with TRBD1. Germline V CDR1 and CDR2: SGHTA, FQGNSA. The CDR3 length is 18 residues. With 5 bases clipped from V and 4 bases from J, the junction kept 17 bases outside the gene matches. This chain's CDR3 is CASSRLGDSREGNQPQHF. The CDR3 bases are TGTGCCAGCAGCCGTTTGGGGGACAGCCGTGAGGGGAATCAGCCCCAGCATTTT. The variable domain in full, completed from reference TRBV7-2 and TRBJ1-5, reads GAGVSQSPSNKVTEKGKDVELRCDPISGHTALYWYRQSLGQGLEFLIYFQGNSAPDKSGLPSDRFSAERTGGSVSTLTIQRTQQEDSAVYLCASSRLGDSREGNQPQHFGDGTRLSIL.

The chain links TRBV5-8 to TRBJ2-7; TRBD2 aligns across 9 bases. Germline V gene data show CDR1 as SGHTS and CDR2 as YDEGEE. Losses at the gene ends were 0 bases for V and 6 bases for J; bases not matched to a gene: 13. The CDR3 has 17 residues. The CDR3 sequence is CASSLAPSGEPRVEQYF. In DNA form, the CDR3 reads TGTGCCAGCAGCTTGGCCCCTAGCGGGGAGCCTCGGGTCGAGCAGTACTTC.

The chain has TRBV6-6 and TRBJ1-3, with 7 nucleotides matching TRBD1. Germline V gene data show CDR1 as MNHNY and CDR2 as SVGAGI (reference sequence). V shed 6 bases, J shed 2 bases, and the junction held 1 base outside the gene matches. The CDR3 is made up of 13 amino acids. The CDR3 DNA is TGTGCCAGCAGCAGGGGGACTGGAAACACCATATATTTT. It codes for CASSRGTGNTIYF.

This clone was recorded only once. The chain has TRBV7-7 and TRBJ2-3, with D unresolved. The germline gives CDR1 SSHAT, CDR2 FNYEAQ (reference sequence). The CDR3 extends over 14 amino acids. Trimming removed 1 base at V and 2 bases at J, with 7 bases between. CDR3 in amino acids: CASSLEQHTDTQYF. The CDR3 coding sequence is TGTGCCAGCAGCTTAGAACAGCACACAGATACGCAGTATTTT.

This clone appeared a few times. V and J are TRBV7-2 and TRBJ1-1, with 7 bases aligning to TRBD1. CDR1 is SGHTA and CDR2 is FQGNSA in the germline V gene. V trimming: 0 bases; J trimming: 5 bases; junction bases outside the gene matches: 9. The CDR3 runs to 16 residues. The CDR3 DNA sequence: TGTGCCAGCAGCTTAGCGCTGGGCAGGGGGGCGACTGAAGCTTTCTTT. Protein sequence: CASSLALGRGATEAFF.

The V gene is TRBV27, the J gene TRBJ2-7; 11 nucleotides align to TRBD1. Germline assignment: CDR1 MNHEY and CDR2 SMNVEV (reference sequence). CDR3 size: 15 residues. Losses at the gene ends were 1 base for V and 4 bases for J; bases not matched to a gene: 3. The CDR3 bases are TGTGCCAGCAGTTTATGGGGACAGGGGGGTTACGAGCAGTACTTC. Translation gives CASSLWGQGGYEQYF.

This chain uses TRBV28 with TRBJ1-1, with 8 bases fitting TRBD1. Germline CDR1 is MDHEN and CDR2 is SYDVKM. V shed 7 bases, J shed 2 bases, and the junction held 6 bases outside the gene matches. The CDR3 runs to 14 residues. CDR3 sequence: CASMTGTGNTEAFF. CDR3 nucleotide sequence: TGTGCCAGCATGACCGGGACAGGTAACACTGAAGCTTTCTTT.

The chain combines TRBV18 with TRBJ1-1; D perhaps matches TRBD1 (5 bases). CDR1 and CDR2 (germline): KGHSH, LQKENI. V was clipped by 4 bases and J by 3 bases, with 12 bases between them. This CDR3 contains 14 residues. DNA of the CDR3: TGTGCCAGCTCACTTGCGGGGGGGGACACTGAAGCTTTCTTT. Encoded protein: CASSLAGGDTEAFF. The full variable domain, its missing parts supplied by reference TRBV18 and TRBJ1-1, is NAGVMQNPRHLVRRRGQEARLRCSPMKGHSHVYWYRQLPEEGLKFMVYLQKENIIDESGMPKERFSAEFPKEGPSILRIQQVVRGDSAAYFCASSLAGGDTEAFFGQGTRLTVV.

This chain joins TRBV29-1 and TRBJ2-5, with 13 bases lining up with TRBD2. The CDR3 loop spans 14 amino acids. Trimming cost V 1 base and J 5 bases; bases outside gene matches: 1. In germline, CDR1 is SQVTM, CDR2 ANQGSEA. CDR3 DNA: TGCAGCGTTGAAGGACTAGCGGGGGGCGAGACCCAGTACTTC. It encodes CSVEGLAGGETQYF.

The V call is TRBV6-5, the J call TRBJ1-2; 10 positions agree with TRBD1. Germline V gene lookup returns CDR1 MNHEY and CDR2 SVGAGI. The CDR3 consists of 15 residues. The V segment lost 6 bases and the J segment 4 bases; nucleotides outside the gene matches: 8. The CDR3 DNA follows: TGTGCCAGCAGCAGACAGGGGGCCCCATCCTATGGCTACACCTTC. Its protein product is CASSRQGAPSYGYTF.

V is TRBV5-1 and J is TRBJ2-5; D gene unclear. CDR1 and CDR2 (germline): SGHRS, YFSETQ. The CDR3 is 13 residues long. V lost 2 bases and J 5 bases, leaving 10 bases between the germline ends. CDR3 region: CASSFRLPETQYF. CDR3 bases: TGCGCCAGCAGCTTCAGACTGCCCGAGACCCAGTACTTC.

The V and J genes are TRBV10-3 and TRBJ1-1; 7 nucleotides line up with TRBD1. CDR1 is ENHRY and CDR2 is SYGVKD in the germline V gene. This CDR3 region has 14 residues. The V gene end was trimmed by 8 bases and the J gene end by 2 bases; junction bases not matched to a gene: 8. The CDR3 spells CAIRNGQDNTEAFF. CDR3 in DNA: TGTGCCATCCGAAACGGACAGGATAACACTGAAGCTTTCTTT.

V usage is TRBV5-4 and J usage is TRBJ2-2; D gene uncertain. Germline loops: CDR1 SGHNT, CDR2 YYREEE (reference sequence). This CDR3 contains 14 residues. V was trimmed by 4 bases and J by 0 bases, leaving 7 bases between them. The CDR3 is CASSPSPNTGELFF. The DNA of the CDR3 is TGTGCCAGCAGCCCGAGCCCGAACACCGGGGAGCTGTTTTTT.

The gene calls are TRBV6-5 and TRBJ1-5; D perhaps matches TRBD1 (5 bases). The V end lost 2 bases, the J end lost 5 bases, and 10 bases lay between the germline ends. This CDR3 is 14 amino acids long. Germline loops: CDR1 MNHEY, CDR2 SVGAGI. Here the CDR3 reads CASSYQEGHQPQHF. CDR3 bases: TGTGCCAGCAGTTACCAGGAGGGGCATCAGCCCCAGCATTTT.

The chain links TRBV10-3 to TRBJ2-2; tentatively, D is TRBD2 (5 bases). Trimming removed 0 bases at V and 7 bases at J, with 6 bases between. The CDR3 extends over 13 amino acids. Germline values: CDR1 ENHRY, CDR2 SYGVKD. CDR3 sequence: CAISESGGGELFF. The CDR3 nucleotides are TGTGCCATCAGTGAGTCCGGAGGCGGGGAGCTGTTTTTT.

This chain uses TRBV4-3 with TRBJ2-5; D is unclear. V dropped 0 bases and J dropped 4 bases, with 6 bases sitting between them. The CDR3 length is 13 residues. Looked up from germline, CDR1 is LGHNA and CDR2 is YSLEER. The CDR3 reads CASSQDPGETQYF. The DNA for the CDR3 is TGCGCCAGCAGCCAAGATCCCGGAGAGACCCAGTACTTC.

This clone was recorded a few times. CDR3 in DNA: TGTGCCAGCAGTGACGGGACAGGGGGTTCACCCCTCCACTTT. This gives the protein CASSDGTGGSPLHF. The gene calls are TRBV6-4 and TRBJ1-6; 11 nucleotides agree with TRBD1. Per the germline V gene, CDR1 is MRHNA and CDR2 is SNTAGT. J was trimmed by 9 bases and V by 2 bases; bases with no gene match: 0. The CDR3 length is 14 residues.

The V and J genes are TRBV7-9 and TRBJ1-2; 7 bases are shared with TRBD1. The CDR3 extends over 14 amino acids. Trimming removed 6 bases from V and 3 bases from J; junction bases left unmatched: 7. CDR1 and CDR2 (germline): SEHNR, FQNEAQ (reference sequence). Here the CDR3 DNA reads TGTGCCAGCAGTCCCGGGACAGATTACTATGGCTACACCTTC. This codes for CASSPGTDYYGYTF.